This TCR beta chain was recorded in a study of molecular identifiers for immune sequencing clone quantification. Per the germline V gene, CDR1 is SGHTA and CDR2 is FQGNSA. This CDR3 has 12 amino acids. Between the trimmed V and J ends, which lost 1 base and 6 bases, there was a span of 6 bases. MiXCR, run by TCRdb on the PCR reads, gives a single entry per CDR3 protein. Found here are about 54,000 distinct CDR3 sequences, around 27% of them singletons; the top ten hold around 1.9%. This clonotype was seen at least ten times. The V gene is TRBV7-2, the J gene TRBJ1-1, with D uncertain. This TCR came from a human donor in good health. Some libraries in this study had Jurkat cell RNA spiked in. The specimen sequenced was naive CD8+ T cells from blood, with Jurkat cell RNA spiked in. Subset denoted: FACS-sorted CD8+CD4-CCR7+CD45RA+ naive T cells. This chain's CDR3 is CASSLEFAEAFF. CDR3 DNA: TGTGCCAGCAGCTTAGAGTTCGCTGAAGCTTTCTTT.